A single sample is the source of the 27 T cell receptor beta chains below, sequenced in a study of cytomegalovirus exposure and HLA in healthy donors. 60 Vbeta and 13 Jbeta primers were used in PCR. The method was immunoSEQ multiplex PCR; TCRdb's version includes in-frame clones alone and lacks a portion of them. This table holds nearly 70,000 clones, 60% to 75% found once. The sample comprised PBMCs. The receptors stem from a woman aged 60 to 75 in good health and CMV-seropositive.

This chain connects TRBV11-2 to TRBJ2-7; 10 bases match TRBD2. Germline-derived CDR1 and CDR2 are SGHAT and FQNNGV. The trim removed 2 bases at V and 2 bases at J, leaving 3 bases unmatched. There are 15 residues in the CDR3. The CDR3 loop reads CASSLTSGETYEQYF. CDR3 coding DNA: TGTGCCAGCAGCTTAACTAGCGGGGAGACCTACGAGCAGTACTTC.

This chain uses TRBV7-9 with TRBJ1-6, with TRBD1 as a possible D gene (5 bases). Germline V lookup: CDR1 SEHNR, CDR2 FQNEAQ (reference sequence). The CDR3 length is 12 residues. Trimming removed 4 bases at V and 14 bases at J, with 12 bases between. In nucleotides, the CDR3 is TGTGCCAGCAGCTCCCACTGGGACTCCCTCCACTTT. Translated, it gives CASSSHWDSLHF.

The V and J genes are TRBV5-4 and TRBJ2-5; D is possibly TRBD1 (5 bases). The germline gives CDR1 SGHNT, CDR2 YYREEE (reference sequence). CDR3 length: 13 residues. The CDR3 protein is CATATTDQETQYF. CDR3 nucleotides: TGTGCGACTGCCACGACAGATCAAGAGACCCAGTACTTC.

This chain joins TRBV7-9 and TRBJ2-1, with 10 positions matching TRBD2. J gave up 2 bases and V 4 bases, and 11 bases lay outside the gene matches. This CDR3 is built from 18 residues. CDR1 SEHNR and CDR2 FQNEAQ come from the germline V gene (reference sequence). The CDR3 region is CASSSGLLAGVAYNEQFF. Here the CDR3 DNA reads TGTGCCAGCAGCTCAGGGCTCCTAGCGGGAGTGGCCTACAATGAGCAGTTCTTC.

J is TRBJ1-1 and V is TRBV9; 8 bases agree with TRBD1. CDR1 is SGDLS and CDR2 is YYNGEE in the germline V gene. The V and J ends lost 4 bases and 0 bases, in that order; junction bases with no gene match: 14. This CDR3 comprises 18 residues. CDR3 amino acids: CASSPLGDRRDMNTEAFF. CDR3 in DNA: TGTGCCAGCAGCCCCCTCGGGGACAGGAGAGACATGAACACTGAAGCTTTCTTT.

The J gene is TRBJ2-7, the V gene TRBV11-1; TRBD1 might be the D (6 bases). The length of the CDR3 is 15 residues. In germline, CDR1 is SGHAT, CDR2 FQDESV (reference sequence). Between the trimmed V and J ends, which lost 0 bases and 3 bases, there was a span of 12 bases. Here the CDR3 DNA reads TGTGCCAGCAGCTTAGCCCGGGGACAACTCTACGAGCAGTACTTC. As protein: CASSLARGQLYEQYF.

The DNA for the CDR3 is TGTGCCAGCAGCCGCGAATACGAGCAGTACTTC. The encoded protein is CASSREYEQYF. The chain uses TRBV5-6 and TRBJ2-5; D uncertain. The DNA end is a closer match to TRBJ2-7, so the J assignment may be wrong. Germline assignment: CDR1 SGHDT and CDR2 YYEEEE. This CDR3 spans 11 amino acids.

The chain has TRBV7-9 and TRBJ1-1; perhaps TRBD1 as D (5 bases). The CDR3 length is 14 residues. V was clipped by 5 bases and J by 1 base, with 11 bases between them. The germline V gene has CDR1 SEHNR and CDR2 FQNEAQ (reference sequence). The CDR3 bases are TGTGCCAGCAGCCTCAGCGGGGGGAACACTGAAGCTTTCTTT. Residues: CASSLSGGNTEAFF.

The V gene is TRBV14, the J gene TRBJ1-1; no clear D. CDR1 is SGHDN and CDR2 is FVKESK in the germline V gene. The CDR3 consists of 14 residues. The V end lost 4 bases, the J end lost 10 bases, and 19 bases lay between the germline ends. The chain's CDR3 is CASSPRLIQVGAFF. The CDR3 region has the DNA TGTGCCAGCAGCCCGCGACTCATTCAAGTCGGAGCTTTCTTT.

V and J are TRBV5-1 and TRBJ1-1, with D hard to call. This CDR3 region has 14 residues. Trimming took 1 base from V and 1 from J, leaving 8 bases between them. In germline, CDR1 is SGHRS, CDR2 YFSETQ. The DNA for the CDR3 is TGCGCCAGCAGCTTGCAGGCGACGAACACTGAAGCTTTCTTT. It specifies CASSLQATNTEAFF.

The V and J genes are TRBV6-6 and TRBJ1-3, with 8 bases that match TRBD1. The CDR3 has 16 residues. V lost 5 bases to trimming and J lost 1 base; unmatched junction nucleotides: 7. CDR1 and CDR2 (germline): MNHNY, SVGAGI (reference sequence). CDR3 sequence reads: CASSRTGRQSGNTIYF. For the CDR3, the DNA is TGTGCCAGCAGTAGGACAGGGAGGCAGTCTGGAAACACCATATATTTT.

This chain links TRBV7-3 with TRBJ1-1, with D possibly being TRBD1 (5 bases). This CDR3 spans 13 amino acids. Germline values: CDR1 SGHTA, CDR2 FQGTGA. Trimming pared 3 bases from V and 4 bases from J, leaving 9 bases between. CDR3 amino acids: CASSFGGGTEAFF. CDR3 nucleotides: TGTGCCAGCAGCTTCGGGGGAGGCACTGAAGCTTTCTTT.

The chain recombines TRBV6-6 with TRBJ1-2, with 8 bases that match TRBD1. The ends lost 6 bases at V and 2 bases at J; junction bases unmatched: 2. There are 13 residues in the CDR3. CDR1 is MNHNY, CDR2 SVGAGI, per germline (reference sequence). The CDR3 nucleotides are TGTGCCAGCAGCCAGGGGGCCAACTATGGCTACACCTTC. Its protein product is CASSQGANYGYTF.

As concerns this clone: A read error may produce the germline difference seen at one junction end. This rearrangement joins TRBV7-7 to TRBJ2-5; TRBD2 matches at 8 bases. Germline V gives CDR1 SSHAT, CDR2 FNYEAQ (reference sequence). The CDR3 sequence is 16 residues long. CDR3 DNA: TGTGCTAGCAGCCTAGGTCTAGCGGGCGGAGCGGAGACCCAGTACTTC. Translating gives CASSLGLAGGAETQYF.

The V call is TRBV5-1, the J call TRBJ1-2, with a possible D match to TRBD1 (5 bases). This CDR3 region has 15 residues. Per the germline V gene, CDR1 is SGHRS and CDR2 is YFSETQ. The V end lost 0 bases, the J end lost 1 base, and 10 bases lay between the germline ends. The CDR3 bases are TGCGCCAGCAGCTTGGGACAGACCCTTAACTATGGCTACACCTTC. Translating it yields CASSLGQTLNYGYTF.

This clone was detected only a few times. The V call is TRBV6-5, the J call TRBJ1-1; 8 positions agree with TRBD1. Germline assignment: CDR1 MNHEY and CDR2 SVGAGI. This CDR3 comprises 16 residues. V was pared by 2 bases and J by 5 bases, with 10 bases of the junction left unmatched. CDR3 DNA: TGTGCCAGCAGTTACGGAGTAACAGGGGGACGTACTGAAGCTTTCTTT. Encoded protein: CASSYGVTGGRTEAFF.

The chain is built from TRBV12-5 and TRBJ1-3; D not certain. This CDR3 comprises 18 residues. V was cut by 0 bases and J by 0 bases, with 15 bases left in between. Germline V lookup: CDR1 LGHNT, CDR2 FRNRAP. This chain's CDR3 is CASGLVLSTGSSGNTIYF. For the CDR3, the DNA is TGTGCTAGTGGTTTGGTACTATCGACGGGGAGCTCTGGAAACACCATATATTTT.

The chain recombines TRBV5-1 with TRBJ2-2; TRBD1 aligns across 11 bases. CDR1 is SGHRS and CDR2 is YFSETQ in the germline V gene. This CDR3 comprises 14 residues. V gave up 4 bases and J gave up 7 bases; unmatched junction bases: 3. The CDR3 loop is CASSEGQGVGELFF. In DNA form, the CDR3 reads TGCGCCAGCAGCGAGGGACAGGGGGTCGGGGAGCTGTTTTTT. Variable domain in full (rest from reference TRBV5-1 and TRBJ2-2): KAGVTQTPRYLIKTRGQQVTLSCSPISGHRSVSWYQQTPGQGLQFLFEYFSETQRNKGNFPGRFSGRQFSNSRSEMNVSTLELGDSALYLCASSEGQGVGELFFGEGSRLTVL.

The genes are TRBV5-1 and TRBJ2-6; 7 bases agree with TRBD1. This CDR3 region has 16 residues. Germline values: CDR1 SGHRS, CDR2 YFSETQ. V lost 5 bases and J lost 2; bases outside the gene matches: 7. CDR3 amino acids: CASRLTGVAGANVLTF. As DNA, the CDR3 is TGCGCCAGCAGACTTACAGGGGTGGCTGGGGCCAACGTCCTGACTTTC.

The chain recombines TRBV6-1 with TRBJ2-4; D remains unclear. From germline, CDR1 is MNHNS and CDR2 SASEGT. V was pared by 2 bases and J by 0 bases, with 8 bases between. The CDR3 runs 15 residues. This chain's CDR3 is CASSEQRLAKNIQYF. DNA for the CDR3: TGTGCCAGCAGTGAACAGCGACTAGCCAAAAACATTCAGTACTTC.

The chain couples TRBV28 to TRBJ2-5; D is undetermined. Trimming stripped 6 bases from V and 7 bases from J, with 9 bases between. The CDR3 is made up of 11 amino acids. Germline V gene lookup returns CDR1 MDHEN and CDR2 SYDVKM. The CDR3 spells CASRQQWTQYF. The CDR3 bases are TGTGCCAGCAGACAACAGTGGACCCAGTACTTC.

Comment on this clone: Distinct nucleotide sequences in the sample also encode this CDR3. This chain connects TRBV5-1 to TRBJ1-1, with 9 bases aligning to TRBD1. The CDR3 loop spans 14 amino acids. Germline loops: CDR1 SGHRS, CDR2 YFSETQ. The ends lost 7 bases at V and 4 bases at J; junction bases unmatched: 8. The CDR3 DNA reads as TGCGCCAGCCACCGGGACAGGGTCGTCACTGAAGCTTTCTTT. Protein product: CASHRDRVVTEAFF.

The rearrangement joins TRBV28 to TRBJ1-5, with 7 bases fitting TRBD1. The germline V gene encodes CDR1 MDHEN and CDR2 SYDVKM. This CDR3 is built from 16 residues. The trim removed 5 bases at V and 4 bases at J, leaving 11 bases unmatched. CDR3 amino acids: CASSGLQGIVNQPQHF. The CDR3 DNA sequence: TGTGCCAGCAGTGGTTTACAGGGGATAGTTAATCAGCCCCAGCATTTT.

V is TRBV25-1 and J is TRBJ2-2; weak D call: TRBD1 (6 bases). Germline V gene lookup returns CDR1 MGHDK and CDR2 SYGVNS. The CDR3 extends over 16 amino acids. V lost 3 bases, J lost 6 bases, and 17 bases lay in between. CDR3 in DNA: TGTGCCAGCAGTGATTCCTACCCAGGGGCGGCCGGGGAGCTGTTTTTT. Translation: CASSDSYPGAAGELFF.

CDR3 in DNA: TGCAGCGTTGACAGGGGGAACACAGATACGCAGTATTTT. Translating it yields CSVDRGNTDTQYF. The J gene is TRBJ2-3, the V gene TRBV29-1; TRBD1 agrees at 7 bases. The germline gives CDR1 SQVTM, CDR2 ANQGSEA. The CDR3 length is 13 residues. The V gene end was trimmed by 3 bases and the J gene end by 2 bases; junction bases not matched to a gene: 2.

The chain is built from TRBV9 and TRBJ2-1; 11 nucleotides match TRBD2. Looked up from germline, CDR1 is SGDLS and CDR2 is YYNGEE. The CDR3 runs 17 residues. Trimming removed 0 bases from V and 2 bases from J; junction bases left unmatched: 4. CDR3 in DNA: TGTGCCAGCAGCGTAGGTTCTAGCGGGGGGCCCTACAATGAGCAGTTCTTC. Translation gives CASSVGSSGGPYNEQFF.

This rearrangement joins TRBV10-3 to TRBJ2-2; D possibly corresponds to TRBD1 (6 bases). Germline V lookup: CDR1 ENHRY, CDR2 SYGVKD. The CDR3 runs 14 residues. V lost 11 bases and J lost 6, with 19 bases in between. The CDR3 DNA reads TGTGCCGCAAAACGAGAGCAGGGGCCCGGGGAGCTGTTTTTT. Translating it yields CAAKREQGPGELFF.